These T cell receptor beta chains were read from a single sample in a study of identical twins. MiXCR was run by TCRdb on the 5' RACE reads, yielding one entry per CDR3 protein. The sample records 200,000 to 300,000 distinct CDR3 sequences, about 10% being singletons. Sequenced material: memory T cells sorted from blood. These receptors originate from a man aged 45-60 years in good health. Each CDR3 is given with its conserved first and last residue. The D gene is left open where the match is weak. A row's size may be missing; if present it is once, few, many or a size class.

TRBV20-1	many	.	TRBJ2-7	TGCAGTGCCAACCAGGGGCGCGAGCAGTACTTC	CSANQGREQYF
TRBV20-1	.	.	TRBJ2-5	TGCAGTGCTAGAGGGACTGGGTTCAGTCCCCAGCACTTC	CSARGTGFSPQHF
TRBV5-1	many	.	TRBJ1-6	TGCGCCAGCAGCTTGGGGCAGAAAAATTCACCCCTCCACTTT	CASSLGQKNSPLHF
TRBV20-1	many	.	TRBJ1-1	TGCAGTGCTAGATTATTACAGGGACTGAACACTGAAGCTTTCTTT	CSARLLQGLNTEAFF
TRBV6-5	.	.	TRBJ1-3	TGTGCCAGCAGTTACGCCGGACTCGCCCTTCATTTT	CASSYAGLALHF
TRBV5-1	.	.	TRBJ2-2	TGCGCCAGCAGCGACAGGACGAACACCGGGGAGCTGTTTTTT	CASSDRTNTGELFF
TRBV28	many	TRBD1	TRBJ2-5	TGTGCCAGCAGTTTGCAGGGGGATGAGACCCAGTACTTC	CASSLQGDETQYF
TRBV11-2	few	TRBD2	TRBJ2-3	TGTGCCAGCAGCCTCGGACTAGTTACGCAGTATTTT	CASSLGLVTQYF
TRBV20-1	many	TRBD1	TRBJ2-1	TGCAGTGCTCCGGGACAGGTATTCTCCTACAATGAGCAGTTCTTC	CSAPGQVFSYNEQFF
TRBV7-9	few	.	TRBJ2-3	TGTGCCAGCAGCTTAGCACAGGGAAGCACAGATACGCAGTATTTT	CASSLAQGSTDTQYF
TRBV4-2	many	TRBD2	TRBJ2-1	TGTGCCAGCAGCCAAGATGCGGGAGCTTCAAAAACCTTC	CASSQDAGASKTF
TRBV7-2	few	.	TRBJ2-7	TGTGCCAGCAGCTTAGCGAGGACTGTTTCTACCTACGAGCAGTACTTC	CASSLARTVSTYEQYF
TRBV12-3/TRBV12-4	.	TRBD1	TRBJ2-5	TGTGCCAGCAGTGACCGGACAGGGAGGGAGACCCAGTACTTC	CASSDRTGRETQYF
TRBV9	.	TRBD1	TRBJ2-7	TGTGCCAGCAGCGGGGTATCCGGGACAGGAACCTACGAGCAGTACTTC	CASSGVSGTGTYEQYF
TRBV5-6	many	TRBD2	TRBJ2-7	TGTGCCAGCAGCCTTAGCGGGGAGGGATACTACGAGCAGTACTTC	CASSLSGEGYYEQYF
TRBV27	.	TRBD2	TRBJ2-5	TGTGCCAGCAGTTTAGGGGGAGTAGCGGGGGGGCCTGGAGAGACCCAGTACTTC	CASSLGGVAGGPGETQYF
TRBV5-1	many	.	TRBJ2-5	TGCGCCAGCAGCAATCCAACTTACCAAGAGACCCAGTACTTC	CASSNPTYQETQYF
TRBV2	.	TRBD2	TRBJ2-3	TGTGCCAGCAGTGAAGGGTATCTAGCGGGAGGGATTGTAGATACGCAGTATTTT	CASSEGYLAGGIVDTQYF
TRBV4-3	.	.	TRBJ1-4	TGCGCCAGCAGCCAGGGTTGGCGGGCAGCTGAAAAACTGTTTTTT	CASSQGWRAAEKLFF
TRBV5-1	many	.	TRBJ2-3	TGCGCCAGCAGCAATGGACAGAGCACAGATACGCAGTATTTT	CASSNGQSTDTQYF
TRBV7-9	.	.	TRBJ1-6	TGTGCCAGCAGTTATCAGAATTCACCCCTCCACTTT	CASSYQNSPLHF
TRBV29-1	.	.	TRBJ2-7	TGCAGCGTTGCGGCAGGCTACGAGCAGTACTTC	CSVAAGYEQYF
TRBV4-2	many	.	TRBJ2-5	TGTGCCAGCAGCCAAGACGGACAAGAGACCCAGTACTTC	CASSQDGQETQYF
TRBV20-1	.	.	TRBJ1-5	TGCAGTGCGAGACCCGGCCATCAGCCCCAGCATTTT	CSARPGHQPQHF
TRBV20-1	few	.	TRBJ1-6	TGCAGTCAAAGAGCACGGGGTGGCTCCTATAATTCACCCCTCCACTTT	CSQRARGGSYNSPLHF
TRBV3-1	.	.	TRBJ1-1	TGTGCCAGCAGCCAAAACCGGGGTTATGAAGCTTTCTTT	CASSQNRGYEAFF
TRBV5-1	many	TRBD1	TRBJ1-2	TGCGCCAGCAGCTTGGATGGACAGGGACGCGGCTACACCTTC	CASSLDGQGRGYTF